The sequence of this T cell receptor (beta chain) was determined in a study of T cell responses to AZD1222 COVID-19 vaccine. Background on the study: Doses given second, at about 4 or about 12 weeks, were pooled.

Repertoires were generated with immunoSEQ multiplex PCR, while TCRdb's copy carries only in-frame clones and drops some. This sample yields approximately 110,000 clones, of which roughly 89% are seen a single time; nearly 4.5% belongs to the top ten. About this clone: What it binds is not known.

From germline, CDR1 is MGHRA and CDR2 YSYEKL. CDR3 length equals 16 residues. The V and J ends lost 0 bases and 2 bases, in that order; junction bases with no gene match: 3. Regarding the study as a whole: Baseline seropositivity occurred in only a handful of AZD1222 recipients. After the peak T cell response, and only then, were repertoires sampled.

Source: peripheral blood, taken on day 0 of AZD1222 vaccination. This sequence originates from an adult in good health. This rearrangement joins TRBV4-1 to TRBJ2-1, with 8 bases lining up with TRBD2. The CDR3 region has the DNA TGCGCCAGCAGCCAAGATACTAGCGGAACCTACAATGAGCAGTTCTTC. Residues: CASSQDTSGTYNEQFF.